This T cell receptor beta chain was captured in a study of blood T cell repertoires in COVID-19. Study information: Collection of acute and convalescent COVID-19 samples took place in the United States, Italy and Spain.

Authors' processing steps: Researchers report that nucleated cell counts were estimated from reference gene primer amplification. This table comes from immunoSEQ multiplex PCR, and its TCRdb copy is limited to in-frame clones, with some not included. V, J and clone size reflect that table, while D and trimming were determined from the DNA. The sample shows around 71,000 clones, around 76% of them seen only once. Germline V gives CDR1 SGDLS, CDR2 YYNGEE. V trimming: 3 bases; J trimming: 7 bases; junction bases outside the gene matches: 5. This CDR3 has 14 amino acids. Sequencing was performed on peripheral blood. The chain uses TRBV9 and TRBJ1-4; the match to TRBD1 covers 8 bases. This clonotype was obtained from a woman aged 80 or over with active or convalescent COVID-19. This CDR3 reads CASSADRDSEKLFF. The CDR3 DNA sequence: TGTGCCAGCAGCGCGGACAGGGATAGTGAAAAACTGTTTTTT.